Each of the 4 T cell receptor beta chains below was sequenced from the same sample in a study of shared clonotypes between healthy human individuals. The protocol was immunoSEQ multiplex PCR, while the TCRdb copy is restricted to in-frame clones and leaves out a portion. The data hold 2.3 million or so clones, with roughly 93% observed a single time. Sequenced input: naive CD4+ T cells from PBMCs. Subset of the sample: CD45RA+ positively selected. Receptors were obtained from a man between 18 and 29 years old in good health. Some clones in this sample may be carry-over from other donors' samples.

This chain uses TRBV5-5 with TRBJ2-5, with D tentatively TRBD2 (6 bases). Trimming pared 4 bases from V and 2 bases from J, leaving 18 bases between. The CDR3 sequence is 16 residues long. CDR1 and CDR2 from the germline V gene are SGHKS and YYEKEE (reference sequence). Here the CDR3 reads CASSPNLGGTQETQYF. The CDR3 DNA sequence: TGTGCCAGCAGCCCTAATCTCGGGGGAACACAAGAGACCCAGTACTTC.

The V gene is TRBV29-1, the J gene TRBJ1-1, with TRBD1 as a possible D gene (5 bases). Germline assignment: CDR1 SQVTM and CDR2 ANQGSEA. The CDR3 covers 11 residues. V shed 7 bases and J shed 4 bases, with 10 bases lying between them. The CDR3 DNA is TGCAGCGCAGGGTTCTCCACTGAAGCTTTCTTT. It translates to CSAGFSTEAFF.

The V and J genes are TRBV7-2 and TRBJ2-3; D possibly corresponds to TRBD2 (6 bases). This CDR3 comprises 16 residues. With 1 base removed from V and 1 base from J, the gap between germline ends came to 12 bases. Germline loops: CDR1 SGHTA, CDR2 FQGNSA. The CDR3 DNA is TGTGCCAGCAGCTTAGGGGCTAGCGTGGGCACAGATACGCAGTATTTT. It encodes CASSLGASVGTDTQYF.

V and J are TRBV19 and TRBJ2-3; 7 bases are a match to TRBD2. CDR1 and CDR2 (germline): LNHDA, SQIVND (reference sequence). The length of the CDR3 is 15 residues. Unmatched junction bases numbered 12, after V lost 6 bases and J lost 6 bases. CDR3 coding DNA: TGTGCCAGTAGATCCCCCGGGACTACGTCGGATACGCAGTATTTT. Amino acids: CASRSPGTTSDTQYF.